The TCR beta chain under discussion was sequenced for a study of blood T cells in healthy people across ages. Whole-study results and caveats: It was the long-lived donors that had more naive CD4+ cells and higher diversity than aged donors. Because sorting was not performed, PBMCs prevented conclusive naive versus antigen-experienced comparison.

Primers used in a second PCR of about 6 to 12 cycles were a sample-barcoded 5' primer and a J-beta primer mix. TCRdb analysed the 5' RACE reads with MiXCR anew, one entry per CDR3 protein. The sample lists about 680,000 distinct CDR3 sequences; 49% were seen once. Each donor's blood draw was roughly 10 milliliters of peripheral blood. Trimming left V 2 bases short and J 9 bases short, with 8 bases between. CDR3 length: 12 amino acids. The germline V gene encodes CDR1 MDHEN and CDR2 SYDVKM. This clonotype was found once. The antigen is unknown. The chain links TRBV28 to TRBJ1-5; unclear D gene. The source material was blood. The sequence was collected from a woman in her sixties or seventies in good health. The CDR3 sequence: CASSLSSPPQHF. Written as DNA, the CDR3 is TGTGCCAGCAGTTTAAGTAGCCCGCCCCAGCATTTT.